The sample holds a few counts of the clone carrying this T cell receptor (beta chain). No antigen is known for it. This entry belongs to a study of cytomegalovirus exposure and HLA in healthy donors. This PCR relied on a set of 60 Vbeta primers and 13 Jbeta primers. Profiled with immunoSEQ multiplex PCR; TCRdb holds only in-frame clones, not every one. The profile shows 110,000 to 150,000 clones, about 75% of them singletons. Findings of the study overall: As was reported, the HLA-A and HLA-B alleles of most subjects were accurately predicted from TCR beta sequences.

This clonotype was sampled from a man aged 25 to 40 in good health and CMV-seronegative. The material sequenced was PBMCs.

The DNA for the CDR3 is TGTGCCAGCAGCTTACAGGGATATAATGAAAAACTGTTTTTT. Protein: CASSLQGYNEKLFF. The gene calls are TRBV7-6 and TRBJ1-4, with a weak D call TRBD1 (5 bases). The germline V and J ends were trimmed by 2 bases and 4 bases, with 8 bases remaining between them. Germline assignment: CDR1 SGHVS and CDR2 FNYEAQ. The CDR3 runs to 14 residues.